Listed below are T cell receptor beta chains from one sample, sequenced in a study of lymphopenia after photon versus proton radiotherapy. Clones were read by immunoSEQ multiplex PCR, and TCRdb kept only the in-frame ones, dropping some. The sample yields around 59,000 clones, roughly 80% seen once. The sample in question was peripheral blood, obtained from a patient treated with proton-based radiotherapy. The receptors stem from a man aged 60-69 years with pancreatic cancer. Each CDR3 is given with its conserved first and last residue. The D gene is left open where the match is weak. A row's size may be missing; if present it is once, few, many or a size class.

d_call	v_call	clone_size	j_call	cdr3_nt	cdr3_aa
NA	TRBV25-1	NA	TRBJ1-2	TGTGCCAGCAGTGACCTTCGGACAGCCTCCTATGGCTACACCTTC	CASSDLRTASYGYTF
TRBD1	TRBV29-1	once	TRBJ2-1	TGCAGCGTTGAAAGGGGACAGGGGGCGTTCAATGAGCAGTTCTTC	CSVERGQGAFNEQFF
NA	TRBV6-5	NA	TRBJ1-5	TGTGCCAGCAGTTACAGGGAGGGACAGCCCCAGCATTTT	CASSYREGQPQHF
NA	TRBV28	NA	TRBJ1-2	TGTGCCAGCAGTTTATTTTTGACTAACTATGGCTACACCTTC	CASSLFLTNYGYTF
NA	TRBV15	NA	TRBJ2-7	TGTGCCACCAGCAGAGATCGTCAGGGAATACGTCAGCAGTACTTC	CATSRDRQGIRQQYF
NA	TRBV19	NA	TRBJ2-5	TGTGCCACCTGGTCCGGGAGCGAAGAGACCCAGTACTTC	CATWSGSEETQYF
NA	TRBV5-4	NA	TRBJ1-1	TGTGCCAGCAGCCGCGGACCGTTGAACACTGAAGCTTTCTTT	CASSRGPLNTEAFF
NA	TRBV6-5	NA	TRBJ1-3	TGTGCCAGCAGTTACTCGGAGCAGGGGAAAGGAAACACCATATATTTT	CASSYSEQGKGNTIYF
TRBD2	TRBV7-3	NA	TRBJ2-3	TGTGCCAGCAGCCCACAGGCTAGCGGGACCACAGATACGCAGTATTTT	CASSPQASGTTDTQYF
TRBD1	TRBV5-8	NA	TRBJ1-2	TGTGCCAGCAGCTGGGGACAGGTGAACTATGGCTACACCTTC	CASSWGQVNYGYTF
NA	TRBV7-2	once	TRBJ2-1	TGTGCCAGCAGCTTAGCATCCACCGGATTTAACAATGAGCAGTTCTTC	CASSLASTGFNNEQFF
NA	TRBV18	few	TRBJ1-2	TGTGCCAGCTCACCAGAACCCAGGTATAACTATGGCTACACCTTC	CASSPEPRYNYGYTF
TRBD2	TRBV7-2	NA	TRBJ2-3	TGTGCCAGCAGCTTAGAGGGACTAGCGACTAGCACAGATACGCAGTATTTT	CASSLEGLATSTDTQYF
NA	TRBV19	NA	TRBJ2-2	TGTGCCAGTAGTATTGGGCCACAGGGAGGGGGAAACACCGGGGAGCTGTTTTTT	CASSIGPQGGGNTGELFF
TRBD2	TRBV5-6	NA	TRBJ2-3	TGTGCCAGCAGCTTGTTCGCTAGCGGGGGATCTAGCACAGATACGCAGTATTTT	CASSLFASGGSSTDTQYF
TRBD1	TRBV6-4	few	TRBJ1-1	TGTGCCAGCAGTAAAGACAGGGATCCGACTGAAGCTTTCTTT	CASSKDRDPTEAFF
NA	TRBV9	NA	TRBJ2-7	TGTGCCAGCAGCGTAGGAGATTCCTACGAGCAGTACTTC	CASSVGDSYEQYF
NA	TRBV29-1	NA	TRBJ2-3	TGCAGCGTTGAAGGGGTAGGCAGGGAAGCGTATTTT	CSVEGVGREAYF
NA	TRBV5-6	few	TRBJ2-5	TGTGCCAGCAGATCCGGGACCGAAGAGACCCAGTACTTC	CASRSGTEETQYF
TRBD1	TRBV7-2	NA	TRBJ2-3	TGTGCCAGCAGCCCGGGACAGCCCGGGACAGATACGCAGTATTTT	CASSPGQPGTDTQYF
NA	TRBV30	NA	TRBJ1-1	TGTGCCTGGAGTGTAAATTGGGACGGAGACGGGGGAGCTTTCTTT	CAWSVNWDGDGGAFF
TRBD1	TRBV6-5	NA	TRBJ1-1	TGTGCCAGCAGTTACACAGGGGGCACTGAAGCTTTCTTT	CASSYTGGTEAFF
NA	TRBV18	NA	TRBJ1-1	TGTGCCAGCTCACCACAGGGGGGCACTGAAGCTTTCTTT	CASSPQGGTEAFF